The 23 T cell receptor beta chains below all came from one sample that was sequenced in a study of cytomegalovirus exposure and HLA in healthy donors. PCR amplification relied on 60 Vbeta primers (plus 13 Jbeta primers). Libraries were prepared by immunoSEQ multiplex PCR; TCRdb keeps only in-frame clonotypes and omits some of them. The data hold 200,000 to 300,000 clones, with just under 85% observed a single time. Sequences were obtained from PBMCs. The receptors come from a woman aged 40 to 55 in good health and CMV-seropositive.

V usage is TRBV7-9 and J usage is TRBJ1-4; 7 bases match TRBD1. Looked up from germline, CDR1 is SEHNR and CDR2 is FQNEAQ (reference sequence). With V trimmed by 6 bases and J by 5 bases, 6 bases remained unmatched. The CDR3 consists of 14 residues. CDR3: CASSWGQTNEKLFF. The CDR3 coding sequence is TGTGCCAGCAGTTGGGGACAGACGAATGAAAAACTGTTTTTT. The variable domain in full, completed from reference TRBV7-9 and TRBJ1-4, reads DTGVSQNPRHKITKRGQNVTFRCDPISEHNRLYWYRQTLGQGPEFLTYFQNEAQLEKSRLLSDRFSAERPKGSFSTLEIQRTEQGDSAMYLCASSWGQTNEKLFFGSGTQLSVL.

The rearrangement links TRBV5-3 to TRBJ2-1; 7 bases align to TRBD1. TRBV5-3 is designated an ORF whose function remains uncertain. The CDR3 spans 15 residues. The junction had 2 bases not matched to a gene; V was cut back by 2 bases and J by 0 bases. CDR3 nucleotide sequence: TGTGCCAGAAGCTTCGGGACAGACTCCTACAATGAGCAGTTCTTC. It specifies CARSFGTDSYNEQFF.

The chain couples TRBV30 to TRBJ2-2, with 9 bases matching TRBD2. The V segment lost 7 bases and the J segment 6 bases; nucleotides outside the gene matches: 6. Germline CDR1 reads GTSNPN; CDR2 reads SVGIG (reference sequence). CDR3 length: 13 amino acids. The CDR3 sequence is CASLAGLAGELFF. The CDR3 bases are TGTGCCTCCCTAGCGGGATTGGCCGGGGAGCTGTTTTTT.

This clone was observed a single time. The gene calls are TRBV27 and TRBJ1-5; D call uncertain. Trimming stripped 6 bases from V and 5 bases from J, with 17 bases between. Germline V lookup: CDR1 MNHEY, CDR2 SMNVEV (reference sequence). There are 15 residues in the CDR3. The CDR3 DNA is TGTGCCAGCAGACCGGGATCCCTCTTATATCAGCCCCAGCATTTT. It encodes CASRPGSLLYQPQHF.

This sequence joins TRBV5-4 and TRBJ2-3; D not resolved. Germline V CDR1 and CDR2: SGHNT, YYREEE (reference sequence). Trimming stripped 6 bases from V and 2 bases from J, with 7 bases between. The CDR3 runs 12 residues. CDR3 sequence: CASMGDTDTQYF. The CDR3, as DNA: TGTGCCAGCATGGGCGACACAGATACGCAGTATTTT.

The V and J genes are TRBV30 and TRBJ2-7; 9 bases agree with TRBD1. V trimming: 7 bases; J trimming: 2 bases; junction bases outside the gene matches: 3. The CDR3 spans 12 residues. Germline CDR1 reads GTSNPN; CDR2 reads SVGIG (reference sequence). CDR3 nucleotide sequence: TGTGCCTTCGGACAGGGGCCCTACGAGCAGTACTTC. Its translation: CAFGQGPYEQYF.

The V gene is TRBV28, the J gene TRBJ2-2; tentative D call: TRBD2 (5 bases). Trimming left V 5 bases short and J 7 bases short, with 17 bases between. This CDR3 has 15 residues. Germline CDR1 reads MDHEN; CDR2 reads SYDVKM. The CDR3 reads CASSPPPGRIGELFF. The DNA for the CDR3 is TGTGCCAGCAGTCCCCCGCCTGGGAGAATCGGGGAGCTGTTTTTT.

J is TRBJ2-7 and V is TRBV11-3; 14 bases align to TRBD2. V shed 5 bases, J shed 4 bases, and the junction held 4 bases outside the gene matches. CDR3 length: 15 amino acids. Germline V gives CDR1 SGHNT, CDR2 YENEEA. CDR3 bases: TGTGCCAGCAGCCAGACTAGCGGGAGGGCGTACGAGCAGTACTTC. Protein sequence: CASSQTSGRAYEQYF. The entire variable domain, with the rest obtained from reference TRBV11-3 and TRBJ2-7, is as follows: EAGVVQSPRYKIIEKKQPVAFWCNPISGHNTLYWYLQNLGQGPELLIRYENEEAVDDSQLPKDRFSAERLKGVDSTLKIQPAELGDSAVYLCASSQTSGRAYEQYFGPGTRLTVT.

The CDR3 sequence is CASSRLADEQYF. CDR3 DNA sequence: TGTGCCAGCAGCCGTCTAGCGGACGAGCAGTACTTC. The chain links TRBV5-6 to TRBJ2-7; TRBD2 aligns across 7 bases. The CDR3 consists of 12 residues. From germline, CDR1 is SGHDT and CDR2 YYEEEE. Trimming took 4 bases from V and 5 from J; bases not matched to a gene: 3.

This clone appeared once. The V call is TRBV2, the J call TRBJ2-7, with 11 positions matching TRBD2. Germline CDR1 is SNHLY and CDR2 is FYNNEI. Trimming took 2 bases from V and 3 from J; bases not matched to a gene: 0. There are 14 residues in the CDR3. This chain's CDR3 is CASSELAGGYEQYF. The CDR3 DNA reads TGTGCCAGCAGTGAACTAGCGGGAGGCTACGAGCAGTACTTC. The full variable domain, in which reference TRBV2 and TRBJ2-7 provide the parts outside the CDR3, is EPEVTQTPSHQVTQMGQEVILRCVPISNHLYFYWYRQILGQKVEFLVSFYNNEISEKSEIFDDQFSVERPDGSNFTLKIRSTKLEDSAMYFCASSELAGGYEQYFGPGTRLTVT.

As to this clone: Other DNA sequences of this sample code for an identical CDR3. The J gene is TRBJ1-3, the V gene TRBV6-5; D remains ambiguous. The CDR3 has 14 residues. Germline V CDR1 and CDR2: MNHEY, SVGAGI. Trimming took off 5 bases at V and 1 base at J, with 9 bases between the two ends. CDR3: CASSTGSSGNTIYF. CDR3 nucleotides: TGTGCCAGCAGTACGGGGTCTTCTGGAAACACCATATATTTT.

CDR3 DNA sequence: TGTGCCAGCAGCTCAGCCGGGAATGAGCAGTTCTTC. Protein product: CASSSAGNEQFF. The chain joins TRBV9 to TRBJ2-1, with unresolved D. This CDR3 has 12 residues. Germline V gene data show CDR1 as SGDLS and CDR2 as YYNGEE. Trimming shortened V by 4 bases and J by 7 bases, and 9 bases separated the two germline ends.

This chain connects TRBV7-2 to TRBJ2-2; TRBD1 matches at 7 bases. The V and J ends lost 3 bases and 4 bases, in that order; junction bases with no gene match: 11. The CDR3 consists of 17 residues. The germline V gene has CDR1 SGHTA and CDR2 FQGNSA. In DNA, the CDR3 is TGTGCCAGCAGCTTCCTGGGACAGCTAGATTCCACCGGGGAGCTGTTTTTT. Amino acids: CASSFLGQLDSTGELFF.

The J gene is TRBJ2-5, the V gene TRBV28, with 14 bases aligning to TRBD2. Germline V CDR1 and CDR2: MDHEN, SYDVKM. This CDR3 is built from 16 residues. V lost 4 bases, J lost 5 bases, and 6 bases stayed unmatched. The CDR3 region has the DNA TGTGCCAGCAGTTCGCCGGGACTAGCGGGAGTGGAGACCCAGTACTTC. It codes for CASSSPGLAGVETQYF.

This rearrangement joins TRBV7-9 to TRBJ2-3; 11 bases are shared with TRBD2. CDR1 is SEHNR, CDR2 FQNEAQ, per germline (reference sequence). The CDR3 has 16 amino acids. J was trimmed by 2 bases and V by 3 bases; bases with no gene match: 4. CDR3 loop: CASSFTGLAVTDTQYF. The CDR3 DNA sequence: TGTGCCAGCAGCTTCACGGGACTAGCGGTCACAGATACGCAGTATTTT. The full variable domain, rest sourced from reference TRBV7-9 and TRBJ2-3, is DTGVSQNPRHKITKRGQNVTFRCDPISEHNRLYWYRQTLGQGPEFLTYFQNEAQLEKSRLLSDRFSAERPKGSFSTLEIQRTEQGDSAMYLCASSFTGLAVTDTQYFGPGTRLTVL.

This clone has more than one count but fewer than ten. The chain links TRBV4-3 to TRBJ2-7, with D unclear. Per germline, CDR1 LGHNA and CDR2 YSLEER. Trimming cost V 0 bases and J 4 bases, with 7 bases left between them. The CDR3 length is 13 residues. CDR3 sequence reads: CASSQDLPYEQYF. CDR3 bases: TGCGCCAGCAGCCAAGATCTCCCTTACGAGCAGTACTTC.

This chain connects TRBV21-1 to TRBJ2-3; the table names TRBD1, a call not compared with the DNA. TRBV21-1 is classified as a pseudogene. The CDR3 has 16 amino acids. CDR3 DNA: TGTGCCAGCAGCAAAAAGTGGGGCAGGGACACAGATACGCAGTATTTT. It yields the protein CASSKKWGRDTDTQYF.

Of note for this clone: The germline gene is not matched at one end of the junction; a read error may be the cause. The gene calls are TRBV30 and TRBJ2-4; 7 nucleotides agree with TRBD1. Germline CDR1 is GTSNPN and CDR2 is SVGIG (reference sequence). The CDR3 totals 15 residues. This CDR3 is CAWMAPRQGLNSQYF. CDR3 sequence (DNA): TGTGCCTGGATGGCCCCGAGACAGGGCCTAAACAGTCAGTACTTC.

The CDR3 region has the DNA TGTGCCAGCAGCGATAGCGGGAGACTCGGGGAGCAGTACTTC. Encoded protein: CASSDSGRLGEQYF. The rearrangement joins TRBV9 to TRBJ2-7; 9 bases map to TRBD2. The CDR3 length is 14 residues. Germline CDR1 and CDR2: SGDLS and YYNGEE. J lost 7 bases, V lost 3 bases, and 8 bases had no gene match.

The V and J genes are TRBV7-8 and TRBJ2-7; TRBD1 matches 8 bases. CDR3 length: 15 amino acids. The J segment lost 5 bases and the V segment lost 1 base, leaving 7 bases of the junction unmatched. The V gene's germline CDR1 is SGHVS and CDR2 FQNEAQ. The CDR3 region has the DNA TGTGCCAGCAGCTTAGGTCAGGGGGCATCCAACGAGCAGTACTTC. It is translated as CASSLGQGASNEQYF.

The chain has TRBV6-5 and TRBJ2-2, with TRBD2 identical over 7 bases. This CDR3 region has 13 residues. The germline V gene encodes CDR1 MNHEY and CDR2 SVGAGI. The V gene end was trimmed by 3 bases and the J gene end by 6 bases; junction bases not matched to a gene: 1. The CDR3 nucleotides read TGTGCCAGCAGTTATGGGGGGGCCGGGGAGCTGTTTTTT. Translation: CASSYGGAGELFF.

The chain couples TRBV6-6 to TRBJ2-7, with 8 bases that match TRBD2. CDR1 is MNHNY and CDR2 is SVGAGI in the germline V gene (reference sequence). Trimming removed 5 bases from V and 2 bases from J; junction bases left unmatched: 11. CDR3 size: 16 residues. The CDR3 here is CASSPRGGPSTYEQYF. CDR3 in DNA: TGTGCCAGCAGTCCTCGGGGGGGCCCATCCACCTACGAGCAGTACTTC.

The chain employs TRBV2 and TRBJ1-1; 8 nucleotides agree with TRBD1. The ends lost 6 bases at V and 3 bases at J; junction bases unmatched: 12. The germline CDR1 and CDR2 sequences are SNHLY and FYNNEI. There are 16 residues in the CDR3. CDR3 amino acids: CASRADRGASDTEAFF. Here the CDR3 DNA reads TGTGCCAGCAGGGCTGACAGGGGCGCGTCGGACACTGAAGCTTTCTTT. The whole variable domain, remainder taken from reference TRBV2 and TRBJ1-1, is EPEVTQTPSHQVTQMGQEVILRCVPISNHLYFYWYRQILGQKVEFLVSFYNNEISEKSEIFDDQFSVERPDGSNFTLKIRSTKLEDSAMYFCASRADRGASDTEAFFGQGTRLTVV.